One sample yielded the 13 T cell receptor beta chains listed below, sequenced in a study of T cells after posttransplantation cyclophosphamide. The assay was immunoSEQ multiplex PCR, and TCRdb's table has in-frame clones only and misses some. This table holds approximately 40,000 clones, around 80% found once. Cyclophosphamide on days +3 and +4 followed busulfan-fludarabine conditioning and a marrow graft. The sequencing here drew on CD4+ T cells sorted from blood, taken around 2,000 days after a stem cell transplant with posttransplant cyclophosphamide. These receptors came from a female patient aged 35-55 years who received an allogeneic stem cell transplant from a related donor, was CMV-positive, and had no GVHD. Some T cells may be supplied by the graft donor.

The chain combines TRBV14 with TRBJ1-1, with D perhaps TRBD1 (5 bases). V was pared by 2 bases and J by 7 bases, with 11 bases between. Germline V gene sequence: CDR1 SGHDN, CDR2 FVKESK. The CDR3 consists of 13 residues. The DNA of the CDR3 is TGTGCCAGCAGCCAACCCCTCGGGGGTGAAGCTTTCTTT. It is translated as CASSQPLGGEAFF.

The gene calls are TRBV10-3 and TRBJ1-4, with D possibly matching TRBD1 (5 bases). Deletions cut 2 bases from V and 8 bases from J, with 12 bases between. CDR1 and CDR2 from the germline V gene are ENHRY and SYGVKD. The CDR3 sequence is 14 residues long. The CDR3 reads CAISEAAGREKLFF. Written as DNA, the CDR3 is TGTGCCATCAGTGAGGCGGCAGGGAGGGAAAAACTGTTTTTT.

The chain has TRBV5-1 and TRBJ2-1; 8 bases are a match to TRBD2. This CDR3 has 17 amino acids. V shed 4 bases and J 5 bases; nucleotides not matched to a gene: 14. Germline CDR1 reads SGHRS; CDR2 reads YFSETQ. CDR3 protein: CASSRVSGGLGDNEQFF. CDR3 nucleotide sequence: TGCGCCAGCAGCAGAGTCAGCGGGGGACTGGGGGACAATGAGCAGTTCTTC.

J is TRBJ2-7 and V is TRBV5-1; possibly TRBD1 for D (5 bases). The germline V and J ends were trimmed by 0 bases and 6 bases, with 10 bases remaining between them. The CDR3 totals 13 residues. Germline loops: CDR1 SGHRS, CDR2 YFSETQ. This CDR3 reads CASSLAGFGEQYF. CDR3 nucleotides: TGCGCCAGCAGCTTGGCAGGGTTTGGCGAGCAGTACTTC. Full variable domain (rest looked up from reference TRBV5-1 and TRBJ2-7): KAGVTQTPRYLIKTRGQQVTLSCSPISGHRSVSWYQQTPGQGLQFLFEYFSETQRNKGNFPGRFSGRQFSNSRSEMNVSTLELGDSALYLCASSLAGFGEQYFGPGTRLTVT.

The chain recombines TRBV5-5 with TRBJ1-4; D gene uncertain. Germline-derived CDR1 and CDR2 are SGHKS and YYEKEE (reference sequence). The CDR3 length is 14 residues. V lost 0 bases to trimming and J lost 4 bases, with 7 bases between them. The CDR3 region has the DNA TGTGCCAGCAGCTTGGAAATCATTAATGAAAAACTGTTTTTT. It specifies CASSLEIINEKLFF.

The chain carries TRBV7-9 and TRBJ2-2, with 8 bases identical to TRBD2. CDR3 size: 17 residues. CDR1 SEHNR and CDR2 FQNEAQ come from the germline V gene (reference sequence). V lost 0 bases and J lost 6; bases outside the gene matches: 9. This chain's CDR3 is CASSLARDGGAAGELFF. The CDR3 DNA reads TGTGCCAGCAGCTTAGCTCGCGACGGGGGGGCCGCCGGGGAGCTGTTTTTT.

The chain carries TRBV4-2 and TRBJ2-5, with 9 bases identical to TRBD2. Germline assignment: CDR1 LGHNA and CDR2 YNFKEQ. The CDR3 is 18 residues long. Trimming cost V 0 bases and J 5 bases; bases outside gene matches: 13. CDR3 protein: CASSQEGNVAGGRETQYF. For the CDR3, the DNA is TGTGCCAGCAGCCAAGAAGGGAATGTGGCGGGGGGGCGGGAGACCCAGTACTTC.

In its sample, this clone was seen a few times. This rearrangement joins TRBV5-4 to TRBJ1-4; D gene ambiguous. The germline V and J ends were trimmed by 4 bases and 5 bases, with 12 bases remaining between them. The length of the CDR3 is 14 residues. Germline lookup yields CDR1 SGHNT and CDR2 YYREEE (reference sequence). CDR3 sequence: CASSPGKRNEKLFF. DNA for the CDR3: TGTGCCAGCAGCCCCGGGAAGAGGAATGAAAAACTGTTTTTT.

This rearrangement joins TRBV7-8 to TRBJ2-6; the match to TRBD1 covers 7 bases. V dropped 4 bases and J dropped 4; count of bases not matched to a gene: 4. The germline V gene encodes CDR1 SGHVS and CDR2 FQNEAQ. The CDR3 extends over 15 amino acids. CDR3 sequence reads: CASSSRGLGANVLTF. The DNA of the CDR3 is TGTGCCAGCAGCTCCAGGGGGTTGGGGGCCAACGTCCTGACTTTC.

The V gene is TRBV7-9, the J gene TRBJ1-4; 10 bases align to TRBD1. Germline V lookup: CDR1 SEHNR, CDR2 FQNEAQ (reference sequence). V was pared by 4 bases and J by 3 bases, with 5 bases of the junction left unmatched. The CDR3 is made up of 16 amino acids. This CDR3 is CASSSGQGPSNEKLFF. The CDR3 coding sequence is TGTGCCAGCAGCTCGGGACAGGGGCCCTCTAATGAAAAACTGTTTTTT.

The V and J genes are TRBV19 and TRBJ2-1; possibly TRBD2 for D (5 bases). The germline gives CDR1 LNHDA, CDR2 SQIVND (reference sequence). Deletions cut 3 bases from V and 8 bases from J, with 11 bases between. The CDR3 runs to 13 residues. The DNA for the CDR3 is TGTGCCAGTAGTATCGGGGAGAGGTATGAGCAGTTCTTC. Its protein is CASSIGERYEQFF.

This sequence joins TRBV10-3 and TRBJ2-7; 7 bases align to TRBD1. V trimming: 6 bases; J trimming: 0 bases; junction bases outside the gene matches: 5. Germline CDR1 reads ENHRY; CDR2 reads SYGVKD. The CDR3 is 14 amino acids. The CDR3 is CAIRETGSSYEQYF. For the CDR3, the DNA is TGTGCCATCAGAGAGACAGGGAGCTCCTACGAGCAGTACTTC.

The V gene is TRBV7-9, the J gene TRBJ2-2, with 10 bases that match TRBD2. V was pared by 11 bases and J by 0 bases, with 9 bases of the junction left unmatched. Per germline, CDR1 SEHNR and CDR2 FQNEAQ (reference sequence). CDR3 length: 16 amino acids. CDR3 amino acids: CAPSGGGSTNTGELFF. CDR3 nucleotide sequence: TGTGCCCCCAGCGGGGGGGGCTCAACGAACACCGGGGAGCTGTTTTTT. Based on the CDR3 plus reference TRBV7-9 and TRBJ2-2, the full variable domain is DTGVSQNPRHKITKRGQNVTFRCDPISEHNRLYWYRQTLGQGPEFLTYFQNEAQLEKSRLLSDRFSAERPKGSFSTLEIQRTEQGDSAMYLCAPSGGGSTNTGELFFGEGSRLTVL.